A selection of T cell receptor beta chains follows, all from one sample in a study of monozygotic twins with inflammatory bowel disease. TCRdb re-called the 5' RACE reads, yielding one record per CDR3 amino acid sequence without DNA. The ten most abundant clones cover 2.4% of a sample with 400,000 to 500,000 distinct CDR3 sequences. The specimen sequenced was blood. These receptors all come from a human donor with ulcerative colitis or Crohn's disease, or a healthy co-twin of an affected twin (not recorded which). CDR3s include the opening cysteine and the closing phenylalanine or tryptophan.

J	V	CDR3
TRBJ1-1	TRBV20-1	CSARDEGREAFF
TRBJ2-5	TRBV20-1	CSGRAGESPQETQYF
TRBJ2-1	TRBV30	CAWSGDSEPFREQFF
TRBJ2-7	TRBV10-3	CAISEAGASRRYEQYF
TRBJ1-6	TRBV11-2	CASSLGGSYSPLHF
TRBJ1-2	TRBV7-9	CASSLQVQHGYTF
TRBJ1-1	TRBV5-8	CASSRQAWGPQAESGSGF
TRBJ1-5	TRBV20-1	CSTQTGMNQPQHF
TRBJ2-4	TRBV4-3	CASSQQTGASIQYF
TRBJ1-4	TRBV28	CASTLNPVFGEKLFF
TRBJ1-1	TRBV5-8	CASSLALGASTEAFF
TRBJ2-2	TRBV5-1	CASSLGQVNTGELFF
TRBJ2-5	TRBV6-5	CASSFGGGQETQYF
TRBJ2-7	TRBV28	CASTRTGATYEQYF
TRBJ1-6	TRBV6-5	CASSYRPPNSPLHF
TRBJ2-1	TRBV11-2	CASYVVEIEDEQFF
TRBJ2-2	TRBV19	CASSIQRAGTGELFF
TRBJ2-4	TRBV5-1	CASSPATGAKNIQYF
TRBJ2-1	TRBV2	CASSAWQYNEQFF
TRBJ1-5	TRBV11-2	CASSLGTAISNQPQHF